The 4 T cell receptor beta chains given below trace back to one sample, sequenced in a study of fetal regulatory T cell absence and autoimmunity. Sequencing was performed with immunoSEQ multiplex PCR; in TCRdb, only in-frame clones are kept and a portion is missing. The table has around 100,000 clones, more than 70% seen once; the top ten hold 2%. The specimen sequenced was pancreas tissue. These receptors all stem from a male donor with IPEX syndrome.

The V and J genes are TRBV5-1 and TRBJ2-1, with D possibly being TRBD1 or TRBD2 (5 bases each). The germline CDR1 and CDR2 sequences are SGHRS and YFSETQ. The CDR3 consists of 13 residues. The ends were cut back, 4 bases at V and 5 bases at J, with 10 bases in the middle. The chain's CDR3 is CASSPGANNEQFF. CDR3 DNA sequence: TGCGCCAGCAGCCCCGGGGCAAACAATGAGCAGTTCTTC.

The CDR3: CASSLRSIVAGTDTQYF. CDR3 DNA: TGTGCCAGCAGCTTAAGATCCATAGTAGCGGGAACAGATACGCAGTATTTT. The V gene is TRBV7-8, the J gene TRBJ2-3, with TRBD2 matching 8 bases. This CDR3 has 17 amino acids. Germline CDR1 and CDR2: SGHVS and FQNEAQ. With V trimmed by 2 bases and J by 3 bases, 10 bases remained unmatched.

The V call is TRBV12-5, the J call TRBJ2-5; 7 bases agree with TRBD2. The germline V gene encodes CDR1 LGHNT and CDR2 FRNRAP. CDR3 length equals 14 residues. Trimming removed 6 bases from V and 4 bases from J; junction bases left unmatched: 8. The CDR3 loop reads CASGPREGIETQYF. The CDR3 nucleotides read TGTGCTAGTGGCCCTAGGGAGGGGATAGAGACCCAGTACTTC. Variable domain in full (rest from reference TRBV12-5 and TRBJ2-5): DARVTQTPRHKVTEMGQEVTMRCQPILGHNTVFWYRQTMMQGLELLAYFRNRAPLDDSGMPKDRFSAEMPDATLATLKIQPSEPRDSAVYFCASGPREGIETQYFGPGTRLLVL.

The CDR3 DNA sequence: TGTGCCAGCTCACCACCGGGGATCTACGAGCAGTACTTC. Translation gives CASSPPGIYEQYF. The gene calls are TRBV18 and TRBJ2-7, with no clear D. Per the germline V gene, CDR1 is KGHSH and CDR2 is LQKENI. The CDR3 runs 13 residues. V was trimmed by 0 bases and J by 3 bases, leaving 6 bases between them.